One and the same sample provided the 21 T cell receptor beta chains below, sequenced in a study of cytomegalovirus exposure and HLA in healthy donors. Some clones are missing from TCRdb's copy, which holds only in-frame ones; the method was immunoSEQ multiplex PCR. The sample records roughly 150,000 clones, around 89% being singletons. Sequencing was carried out using PBMCs. The receptor set was obtained from a man in his late teens or twenties in good health and CMV-seronegative.

This clone was seen more than once but under ten times. This chain links TRBV6-6 with TRBJ1-2, with 7 nucleotides matching TRBD1. Germline trimming cut 4 bases from V and 4 bases from J; bases unmatched to any gene: 6. CDR1 is MNHNY and CDR2 is SVGAGI in the germline V gene (reference sequence). The CDR3 spans 14 residues. The CDR3 nucleotides read TGTGCCAGCAGTTCGGACAGGACGACCTATGGCTACACCTTC. As protein: CASSSDRTTYGYTF.

This chain joins TRBV4-2 and TRBJ2-5; 8 nucleotides align to TRBD2. After removal of 3 bases from V and 4 bases from J, the junction contained 7 bases not matched to a gene. CDR1 and CDR2 from the germline V gene are LGHNA and YNFKEQ. CDR3 length equals 15 residues. CDR3 nucleotides: TGTGCCAGCAGCCAGCGAGCGGGGGCTTCAGAGACCCAGTACTTC. Encoded protein: CASSQRAGASETQYF.

The rearrangement uses TRBV6-4 and TRBJ2-7; 12 nucleotides line up with TRBD2. The CDR3 spans 15 residues. V trimming: 6 bases; J trimming: 3 bases; junction bases outside the gene matches: 6. In germline, CDR1 is MRHNA, CDR2 SNTAGT. The CDR3 coding sequence is TGTGCCAGCAGAATCGGACTAGCGGGGTACTACGAGCAGTACTTC. As protein: CASRIGLAGYYEQYF.

This chain links TRBV5-4 with TRBJ2-2, with 12 bases lining up with TRBD2. The CDR3 loop spans 14 amino acids. V lost 10 bases and J lost 4; bases outside the gene matches: 5. Germline CDR1 is SGHNT and CDR2 is YYREEE (reference sequence). The CDR3 region is CAARLAGVTGELFF. CDR3 coding DNA: TGTGCCGCCAGACTAGCGGGAGTCACCGGGGAGCTGTTTTTT.

The CDR3 nucleotides read TGTGCCAGCAGCGTGTGGGGGGGCAATCAGCCCCAGCATTTT. It is translated as CASSVWGGNQPQHF. This chain links TRBV5-6 with TRBJ1-5; D is perhaps TRBD1 (5 bases). The ends were cut back, 4 bases at V and 2 bases at J, with 10 bases in the middle. The CDR3 is made up of 14 amino acids. CDR1 SGHDT and CDR2 YYEEEE come from the germline V gene.

The rearrangement links TRBV5-6 to TRBJ2-3; 11 nucleotides line up with TRBD2. The V gene end was trimmed by 5 bases and the J gene end by 12 bases; junction bases not matched to a gene: 14. This CDR3 is 15 amino acids long. Germline values: CDR1 SGHDT, CDR2 YYEEEE. In DNA, the CDR3 is TGTGCCAGCAGTCCCGGGACTAGCGGATGGTTTATACAGTATTTT. Translation: CASSPGTSGWFIQYF. The full variable domain, with the rest looked up from reference TRBV5-6 and TRBJ2-3, is DAGVTQSPTHLIKTRGQQVTLRCSPKSGHDTVSWYQQALGQGPQFIFQYYEEEERQRGNFPDRFSGHQFPNYSSELNVNALLLGDSALYLCASSPGTSGWFIQYFGPGTRLTVL.

In this sample, this clone turned up once. The genes are TRBV9 and TRBJ1-5, with 7 bases matching TRBD1. The CDR3 runs to 17 residues. Germline lookup yields CDR1 SGDLS and CDR2 YYNGEE. Trimming removed 5 bases from V and 1 base from J; junction bases left unmatched: 12. This CDR3 is CASRVRGGWRSNQPQHF. The CDR3 region has the DNA TGTGCCAGCAGGGTCCGAGGGGGCTGGAGGAGCAATCAGCCCCAGCATTTT.

This clone was detected only once. This rearrangement joins TRBV4-3 to TRBJ2-3; D possibly corresponds to TRBD2 (5 bases). Germline V gives CDR1 LGHNA, CDR2 YSLEER. CDR3 size: 14 residues. V was shortened by 5 bases and J by 4 bases, with 13 bases between the two germline ends. The CDR3 DNA reads TGCGCCAGCAGCGGGAGTTCCCCCTCAGATACGCAGTATTTT. It codes for CASSGSSPSDTQYF.

V gene TRBV4-1 combines with J gene TRBJ2-5; possible D gene TRBD1, 5 bases. There are 16 residues in the CDR3. CDR1 MGHRA and CDR2 YSYEKL come from the germline V gene. The V gene lost 0 bases and the J gene lost 5 bases, with 16 bases spanning the gap. CDR3 nucleotide sequence: TGCGCCAGCAGCCAAGACCGGCGGCAGGGTGGCGAGACCCAGTACTTC. Translating it yields CASSQDRRQGGETQYF.

The genes are TRBV7-8 and TRBJ2-5; 10 bases align to TRBD2. CDR1 SGHVS and CDR2 FQNEAQ come from the germline V gene. The CDR3 sequence is 15 residues long. V shed 5 bases and J 7 bases; nucleotides not matched to a gene: 10. This chain's CDR3 is CASSPRTSGVGTQYF. The CDR3 DNA is TGTGCCAGCAGCCCCCGGACTAGCGGCGTCGGGACCCAGTACTTC.

The chain combines TRBV5-1 with TRBJ1-4; TRBD1 is a possible D gene (5 bases). This CDR3 is 15 amino acids long. From germline, CDR1 is SGHRS and CDR2 YFSETQ. Trimming took 0 bases from V and 3 from J, leaving 9 bases between them. The CDR3 here is CASSLEGKPNEKLFF. For the CDR3, the DNA is TGCGCCAGCAGCTTGGAGGGGAAGCCTAATGAAAAACTGTTTTTT.

V usage is TRBV6-5 and J usage is TRBJ1-2, with no clear D. CDR1 is MNHEY and CDR2 is SVGAGI in the germline V gene. The CDR3 is made up of 13 amino acids. The V end was cut by 6 bases, the J end by 4 bases, with 12 bases between. The CDR3 is CASSQHTSYGYTF. In DNA form, the CDR3 reads TGTGCCAGCAGCCAACACACGTCCTATGGCTACACCTTC.

The J gene is TRBJ1-3, the V gene TRBV6-5; 7 bases are a match to TRBD1. CDR1 is MNHEY, CDR2 SVGAGI, per germline. The CDR3 length is 15 residues. V shed 5 bases, J shed 2 bases, and the junction held 6 bases outside the gene matches. The CDR3 DNA is TGTGCCAGCAGTCGAGTTGACAGGGCTGGAAACACCATATATTTT. Encoded protein: CASSRVDRAGNTIYF.

The rearrangement links TRBV7-2 to TRBJ1-3; TRBD1 aligns across 9 bases. There are 18 residues in the CDR3. Germline CDR1 SGHTA, CDR2 FQGNSA. With 1 base clipped from V and 4 bases from J, the junction kept 11 bases outside the gene matches. CDR3 nucleotides: TGTGCCAGCAGCTTAGGTGGGACAGGGATTCTGGGAGGAAACACCATATATTTT. Protein sequence: CASSLGGTGILGGNTIYF.

This clone turned up a few times. This chain connects TRBV5-6 to TRBJ2-6; weak D call: TRBD2 (5 bases). The germline V gene encodes CDR1 SGHDT and CDR2 YYEEEE. V dropped 0 bases and J dropped 2 bases, with 6 bases sitting between them. The CDR3 loop spans 15 amino acids. In DNA, the CDR3 is TGTGCCAGCAGCTTGGTGCGGGCTGGGGCCAACGTCCTGACTTTC. Translation gives CASSLVRAGANVLTF.

This clone was seen a single time. The chain links TRBV4-1 to TRBJ1-5; D is ambiguous. CDR1 and CDR2 from the germline V gene are MGHRA and YSYEKL. This CDR3 contains 16 residues. The V end lost 0 bases, the J end lost 0 bases, and 9 bases lay between the germline ends. The CDR3 region has the DNA TGCGCCAGCAGCCAAGATGGCAGTTATAGCAATCAGCCCCAGCATTTT. It encodes CASSQDGSYSNQPQHF.

The rearrangement uses TRBV5-1 and TRBJ2-3, with TRBD2 identical over 8 bases. The CDR3 sequence is 15 residues long. Germline CDR1 is SGHRS and CDR2 is YFSETQ. With V trimmed by 5 bases and J by 3 bases, 8 bases remained unmatched. CDR3 nucleotides: TGCGCCAGCAGAAAAGGTGGGACTAGTACAGATACGCAGTATTTT. Its protein product is CASRKGGTSTDTQYF.

This clone has just one count. The chain's CDR3 is CASSPSTGTYEQYF. The CDR3 DNA reads TGTGCCAGCTCACCCTCGACCGGGACCTACGAGCAGTACTTC. The chain uses TRBV18 and TRBJ2-7, with D possibly matching TRBD2 (5 bases). Germline V lookup: CDR1 KGHSH, CDR2 LQKENI. Trimming stripped 3 bases from V and 2 bases from J, with 11 bases between. The CDR3 covers 14 residues.

This sequence joins TRBV7-9 and TRBJ2-5; the match to TRBD2 covers 8 bases. The germline V gene encodes CDR1 SEHNR and CDR2 FQNEAQ (reference sequence). After removal of 2 bases from V and 5 bases from J, the junction contained 13 bases not matched to a gene. The CDR3 sequence is 17 residues long. Here the CDR3 reads CASSLSSTGGLEETQYF. The CDR3 DNA reads TGTGCCAGCAGCTTATCCTCTACGGGGGGGCTTGAGGAGACCCAGTACTTC.

The chain links TRBV30 to TRBJ2-3; 7 bases are shared with TRBD1. The junction had 7 bases not matched to a gene; V was cut back by 4 bases and J by 3 bases. This CDR3 comprises 14 residues. CDR1 GTSNPN and CDR2 SVGIG come from the germline V gene (reference sequence). CDR3 sequence: CAWTLGQATDTQYF. Written as DNA, the CDR3 is TGTGCCTGGACTTTAGGACAGGCAACAGATACGCAGTATTTT.

This chain links TRBV5-6 with TRBJ2-5; the match to TRBD2 covers 11 bases. The germline V gene encodes CDR1 SGHDT and CDR2 YYEEEE. This CDR3 contains 15 residues. V lost 2 bases, J lost 5 bases, and 5 bases stayed unmatched. The CDR3 here is CASSFVASGRETQYF. CDR3 nucleotides: TGTGCCAGCAGCTTCGTGGCTAGCGGGAGGGAGACCCAGTACTTC.